This T cell receptor (beta chain) appears in the sequencing data of a study of shared clonotypes between healthy human individuals. Study observations and caveats: Relative to their counterparts shared across all four donors, non-shared clonotypes exhibited diminished generation probabilities. On the whole, naive subsets had larger estimated richness than memory subsets had.

Replicate sorted-subset PCRs were loaded with around 200 ng DNA, approximately 31,000 T cell genomes. The assay was immunoSEQ multiplex PCR, and TCRdb's table has in-frame clones only and misses some. This repertoire shows about 1 million clones, around 76% found once; its top ten account for approximately 1.3%. As concerns this clone: Antigen unknown.

Sample: memory CD4+ T cells sorted from blood. Subset: CD45RA-negative fraction. The receptor comes from a man aged 18 to 35 in good health.

The CDR3 loop reads CASIPRDRRFYGYTF. CDR3 DNA sequence: TGTGCCAGCATCCCCCGGGACAGACGATTCTATGGCTACACCTTC. The chain joins TRBV5-6 to TRBJ1-2; 7 bases agree with TRBD1. The CDR3 loop spans 15 amino acids. Germline CDR1 reads SGHDT; CDR2 reads YYEEEE. With V trimmed by 6 bases and J by 4 bases, 12 bases remained unmatched.